A single sample is the source of the 21 T cell receptor beta chains below, sequenced in a study of blood T cells in healthy people across ages. A J-beta primer mix and a sample-barcoded 5' primer were used in a second PCR of roughly 7 to 12 cycles. TCRdb called the 5' RACE reads again in MiXCR, with one record for every CDR3 protein. Among around 990,000 distinct CDR3 sequences listed, around two fifths were seen once. The sequenced sample was blood. The origin of the receptors is a young man in good health.

This chain joins TRBV4-3 and TRBJ2-1; 9 nucleotides align to TRBD1. CDR3 length: 18 residues. Germline V gene data show CDR1 as LGHNA and CDR2 as YSLEER. After removal of 0 bases from V and 8 bases from J, the junction contained 14 bases not matched to a gene. This CDR3 is CASSQDNRVGTGMDEQFF. The CDR3 bases are TGCGCCAGCAGCCAAGATAATAGAGTCGGGACAGGGATGGATGAGCAGTTCTTC.

The table lists this clonotype with a count of one. The chain has TRBV28 and TRBJ2-2; 7 positions match TRBD1. CDR1 and CDR2 from the germline V gene are MDHEN and SYDVKM. This CDR3 has 15 residues. Unmatched junction bases numbered 9, after V lost 7 bases and J lost 4 bases. DNA for the CDR3: TGTGCCAGCATCTCCAACGCAGGGGGCACCGGGGAGCTGTTTTTT. Translated: CASISNAGGTGELFF.

With respect to this clonotype: Likely a read error: the CDR3 ends without its conserved phenylalanine or tryptophan. This chain links TRBV4-3 with TRBJ2-1; 10 positions match TRBD2. V was clipped by 4 bases and J by 3 bases; unmatched bases: 6. Germline loops: CDR1 LGHNA, CDR2 YSLEER. The length of the CDR3 is 16 residues. The CDR3 coding sequence is TGCGCCAGCAGCCCAAGAAGCGGGAGGGACTACAATGAGCAGTTCATC. This encodes CASSPRSGRDYNEQFI.

Notes on this clonotype: At one end the junction does not follow the germline gene, possibly because of a read error. The chain joins TRBV20-1 to TRBJ2-5; 10 nucleotides align to TRBD2. CDR3 size: 15 residues. CDR1 DFQATT and CDR2 SNEGSKA come from the germline V gene (reference sequence). This chain's CDR3 is CSASRAGGLKETRYF. DNA of the CDR3: TGCAGTGCTAGTCGAGCGGGGGGGTTGAAAGAGACCCGGTACTTC.

In DNA, the CDR3 is TGTGCCAGCAGTGATGACAGGGCTCGAAACTATGGCTACACCTTC. As protein: CASSDDRARNYGYTF. The chain links TRBV2 to TRBJ1-2, with 7 positions matching TRBD1. V shed 3 bases and J 2 bases; nucleotides not matched to a gene: 6. The CDR3 is 15 residues long. Germline CDR1 and CDR2: SNHLY and FYNNEI.

The chain uses TRBV7-9 and TRBJ1-5, with D uncertain. V shed 5 bases and J shed 4 bases, with 9 bases lying between them. This CDR3 contains 13 residues. Germline V gene sequence: CDR1 SEHNR, CDR2 FQNEAQ (reference sequence). The CDR3 loop reads CASSPEWNQPQHF. CDR3 nucleotides: TGTGCCAGCAGCCCAGAGTGGAATCAGCCCCAGCATTTT.

This clonotype was observed a handful of times. V gene TRBV28 combines with J gene TRBJ1-1; no firm D call. Trimming shortened V by 6 bases and J by 0 bases, and 14 bases separated the two germline ends. The CDR3 has 15 amino acids. Germline CDR1 is MDHEN and CDR2 is SYDVKM. CDR3: CASRSLELMNTEAFF. CDR3 DNA: TGTGCCAGCAGATCCCTGGAGCTCATGAACACTGAAGCTTTCTTT.

This clonotype was counted many times. V gene TRBV20-1 combines with J gene TRBJ2-1; 10 nucleotides match TRBD2. With 0 bases clipped from V and 4 bases from J, the junction kept 6 bases outside the gene matches. Germline CDR1 reads DFQATT; CDR2 reads SNEGSKA (reference sequence). The CDR3 is made up of 16 amino acids. This chain's CDR3 is CSAREKRGGLYNEQFF. CDR3 nucleotides: TGCAGTGCTAGAGAAAAGCGGGGGGGCCTTTACAATGAGCAGTTCTTC.

This clonotype was picked up a small number of times. The rearrangement links TRBV5-5 to TRBJ1-2; D might be TRBD1 (6 bases). The CDR3 is 14 residues long. Germline V gene data show CDR1 as SGHKS and CDR2 as YYEKEE (reference sequence). V was cut by 3 bases and J by 6 bases, with 15 bases left in between. The CDR3 spells CASSSQGIRDGYTF. CDR3 sequence (DNA): TGTGCCAGCAGCTCACAGGGAATCAGGGATGGCTACACCTTC.

V and J are TRBV20-1 and TRBJ2-1; possibly TRBD2 for D (6 bases). The DNA end is a closer match to TRBJ2-7, so the J assignment may be wrong. The germline gives CDR1 DFQATT, CDR2 SNEGSKA (reference sequence). CDR3 length equals 17 residues. The DNA of the CDR3 is TGCAGTGCTAGAGATGGGGGTGGGGGGAGCTCCTACAATGAGCAGTACTTC. It specifies CSARDGGGGSSYNEQYF.

The chain links TRBV9 to TRBJ2-5, with 8 bases identical to TRBD2. Near its end, the DNA agrees better with TRBJ2-1, so the J call may be wrong. Germline V lookup: CDR1 SGDLS, CDR2 YYNGEE. This CDR3 spans 13 amino acids. The CDR3 spells CASSIAGFETQFF. CDR3 in DNA: TGTGCCAGCAGCATAGCGGGGTTCGAGACCCAGTTCTTC.

This rearrangement joins TRBV20-1 to TRBJ2-3, with 10 bases fitting TRBD2. This CDR3 spans 18 amino acids. CDR1 is DFQATT, CDR2 SNEGSKA, per germline (reference sequence). V trimming: 3 bases; J trimming: 0 bases; junction bases outside the gene matches: 12. In nucleotides, the CDR3 is TGCAGTGCTAGTGCAAGCGGGGGGGGCGCCTCTAGCACAGATACGCAGTATTTT. The encoded protein is CSASASGGGASSTDTQYF.

This clonotype was seen just once. This rearrangement joins TRBV6-1 to TRBJ1-1; the D is unclear. This CDR3 has 10 residues. V shed 7 bases and J shed 6 bases, with 6 bases lying between them. Germline V CDR1 and CDR2: MNHNS, SASEGT. CDR3 sequence (DNA): TGTGCCAGCACCGATGCTGAAGCTTTCTTT. It yields the protein CASTDAEAFF.

This sequence joins TRBV4-1 and TRBJ2-1; 9 bases map to TRBD2. Trimming removed 0 bases from V and 8 bases from J; junction bases left unmatched: 8. The CDR3 totals 16 residues. Looked up from germline, CDR1 is MGHRA and CDR2 is YSYEKL. The CDR3 here is CASSQDFAGGRDEQFF. Here the CDR3 DNA reads TGCGCCAGCAGCCAAGATTTTGCGGGGGGGCGAGATGAGCAGTTCTTC.

This clonotype was seen only a few times. The V gene is TRBV5-1, the J gene TRBJ2-1; the match to TRBD2 covers 10 bases. Trimming at V came to 9 bases and at J to 4 bases, leaving 4 bases not matched to a gene. CDR1 and CDR2 from the germline V gene are SGHRS and YFSETQ. The CDR3 length is 13 residues. The CDR3 sequence is CATQLAGYNEQFF. The DNA for the CDR3 is TGCGCCACCCAACTAGCGGGGTACAATGAGCAGTTCTTC.

This clonotype was observed a few times. The chain recombines TRBV20-1 with TRBJ1-6; D remains ambiguous. V lost 1 base to trimming and J lost 2 bases, with 9 bases between them. This CDR3 contains 15 residues. Germline loops: CDR1 DFQATT, CDR2 SNEGSKA (reference sequence). The CDR3 region has the DNA TGCAGTGCTAGAGTGGGTGGGGCCTATAATTCACCCCTCCACTTT. This encodes CSARVGGAYNSPLHF.

Only a few counts were recorded for this clonotype. The V and J genes are TRBV29-1 and TRBJ2-2, with D perhaps matching TRBD1 (6 bases). V lost 7 bases and J lost 4, with 13 bases in between. The V gene's germline CDR1 is SQVTM and CDR2 ANQGSEA. The CDR3 spans 13 residues. CDR3 nucleotides: TGCAGCGCCCAACCAGGGGCCACCGGGGAGCTGTTTTTT. This encodes CSAQPGATGELFF.

The V and J genes are TRBV6-2 or TRBV6-3 and TRBJ2-2; D gene ambiguous. The CDR3 sequence is 15 residues long. CDR1 and CDR2 (germline): MNHEY, SVGEGT. Trimming stripped 4 bases from V and 5 bases from J, with 14 bases between. The chain's CDR3 is CASSLGLGPTGELFF. CDR3 sequence (DNA): TGTGCCAGCAGTTTAGGTTTAGGCCCTACCGGGGAGCTGTTTTTT.

The V gene is TRBV6-5, the J gene TRBJ1-2; D unclear. This CDR3 region has 13 residues. The V and J ends lost 3 bases and 11 bases respectively, with 16 bases between them. From germline, CDR1 is MNHEY and CDR2 SVGAGI. In DNA form, the CDR3 reads TGTGCCAGCAGTTATGGGAGACGTCCGGTTTACACCTTC. Encoded protein: CASSYGRRPVYTF.

The V call is TRBV7-7, the J call TRBJ2-5; 11 bases match TRBD2. J gave up 3 bases and V 2 bases, and 2 bases lay outside the gene matches. From germline, CDR1 is SSHAT and CDR2 FNYEAQ (reference sequence). CDR3 size: 15 residues. This CDR3 is CASSLRLAGKETQYF. CDR3 nucleotide sequence: TGTGCCAGCAGCTTAAGACTAGCGGGGAAAGAGACCCAGTACTTC.

The chain joins TRBV7-2 to TRBJ2-3; D perhaps matches TRBD2 (6 bases). From germline, CDR1 is SGHTA and CDR2 FQGNSA. The CDR3 length is 16 residues. V dropped 8 bases and J dropped 1 base, with 19 bases sitting between them. CDR3 amino acids: CASGQRERRGTDTQYF. The CDR3 nucleotides are TGTGCCAGCGGCCAACGTGAGCGGAGGGGCACAGATACGCAGTATTTT.